This is a list of T cell receptor beta chains from one sample in a study of post-analysis software for immune sequencing data. TCRdb analysed the PCR reads with MiXCR anew, one entry per CDR3 protein. Here the sample spans 800,000 to 950,000 distinct CDR3 sequences, about 57% being singletons. The specimen was blood. Receptors originate from a girl aged 10 to 17 with multiple sclerosis. Both conserved end residues are part of each CDR3. D genes are given only for firm matches. Clone size is given for some rows only: seen once, a few or many times, or a class if the clone is expanded.

.	TRBV20-1	.	TRBJ2-4	CSARILSAVPTKQYF	TGCAGTGCTAGAATTCTGTCGGCAGTGCCTACGAAGCAGTACTTC
.	TRBV2	.	TRBJ2-4	CASSEGVAKNIQYF	TGTGCCAGCAGTGAAGGAGTAGCCAAAAACATTCAGTACTTC
.	TRBV11-1	.	TRBJ2-5	CASSLAPVWKTRQETQYF	TGTGCCAGCAGCTTAGCACCAGTCTGGAAAACCCGACAAGAGACCCAGTACTTC
.	TRBV18	TRBD1	TRBJ2-7	CASSGRDSPTEQYF	TGTGCCAGCTCAGGTAGGGACAGCCCAACCGAGCAGTACTTC
.	TRBV6-5	.	TRBJ2-3	CASSRSTGTQYF	TGTGCCAGCAGTCGCAGCACGGGAACGCAGTATTTT
.	TRBV29-1	.	TRBJ2-7	CSVEIASSYEQYF	TGCAGCGTTGAAATTGCCAGTTCCTACGAGCAGTACTTC
.	TRBV20-1	.	TRBJ2-4	CSAWLLAKNIQYF	TGCAGTGCTTGGCTATTAGCCAAAAACATTCAGTACTTC
.	TRBV3-1	.	TRBJ2-5	CASSKIDRQETQYF	TGTGCCAGCAGCAAAATCGACAGGCAAGAGACCCAGTACTTC
.	TRBV5-1	.	TRBJ2-5	CASSLAERGETQYF	TGCGCCAGCAGCTTGGCCGAAAGGGGAGAGACCCAGTACTTC
.	TRBV7-2	.	TRBJ2-7	CASSLVATSYEQYF	TGTGCCAGCAGCTTGGTAGCGACATCCTACGAGCAGTACTTC
few	TRBV20-1	TRBD1	TRBJ2-1	CSARDPSGGGYNEQFF	TGCAGTGCTAGAGATCCTTCAGGGGGTGGTTACAATGAGCAGTTCTTC
.	TRBV29-1	.	TRBJ2-5	CSVEERAQQETQYF	TGCAGCGTTGAAGAGAGGGCGCAACAAGAGACCCAGTACTTC
once	TRBV12-3/TRBV12-4	TRBD2	TRBJ2-1	CASSFLFSGSGDEQFF	TGTGCCAGCAGTTTCCTTTTTAGCGGGAGTGGAGATGAGCAGTTCTTC
.	TRBV11-1	.	TRBJ2-1	CASSVYLGKGNEQFF	TGTGCCAGCAGCGTATATCTGGGAAAGGGCAATGAGCAGTTCTTC
.	TRBV29-1	.	TRBJ2-7	CSVEDEMQIEQYF	TGCAGCGTTGAAGACGAGATGCAGATCGAGCAGTACTTC
few	TRBV29-1	TRBD1	TRBJ2-7	CSARTGLEQYF	TGCAGCGCCCGGACAGGGCTCGAGCAGTACTTC
few	TRBV14	TRBD1	TRBJ2-7	CASSQGTGSSYEQYF	TGTGCCAGCAGCCAAGGGACAGGGAGCTCCTACGAGCAGTACTTC
.	TRBV20-1	.	TRBJ2-5	CSARAPGLQETQYF	TGCAGTGCTAGAGCCCCCGGCCTCCAAGAGACCCAGTACTTC
.	TRBV5-1	TRBD2	TRBJ2-5	CASSLVDGRGPETQYF	TGCGCCAGCAGCTTGGTAGACGGGAGGGGACCGGAGACCCAGTACTTC
few	TRBV12-3/TRBV12-4	.	TRBJ2-4	CASSPRPPGENIQYF	TGTGCCAGCAGTCCCCGACCTCCGGGAGAGAACATTCAGTACTTC
.	TRBV6-5	TRBD1	TRBJ1-2	CASRKILTGGYGYTF	TGTGCCAGCAGAAAAATCTTGACAGGGGGCTATGGCTACACCTTC
.	TRBV11-2	.	TRBJ2-3	CASSLEIAQAGTDTQYF	TGTGCCAGCAGCTTAGAGATCGCCCAGGCCGGCACAGATACGCAGTATTTT
.	TRBV6-5	.	TRBJ1-5	CASSKTSGGQPQHF	TGTGCCAGCAGTAAAACTTCTGGGGGTCAGCCCCAGCATTTT
few	TRBV29-1	TRBD2	TRBJ2-3	CSVEPSGADTQYF	TGCAGCGTTGAGCCTAGCGGGGCAGATACGCAGTATTTT
few	TRBV14	.	TRBJ1-1	CASSQVPGWPEAFF	TGTGCCAGCAGCCAAGTACCCGGGTGGCCTGAAGCTTTCTTT
.	TRBV20-1	TRBD2	TRBJ2-1	CSARDPSGWGNNEQFF	TGCAGTGCTAGAGACCCTAGCGGGTGGGGGAACAATGAGCAGTTCTTC
.	TRBV29-1	.	TRBJ1-1	CSVVRDTEAFF	TGCAGCGTTGTCAGGGACACTGAAGCTTTCTTT
.	TRBV7-9	.	TRBJ2-7	CASSLASPRESRGEQYF	TGTGCCAGCAGCTTAGCGTCTCCTCGGGAGAGTCGCGGGGAGCAGTACTTC
.	TRBV6-5	TRBD1	TRBJ1-2	CASSYWEGAYYGYTF	TGTGCCAGCAGTTACTGGGAGGGGGCTTACTATGGCTACACCTTC
few	TRBV12-3/TRBV12-4	.	TRBJ2-7	CASSPKLYEQYF	TGTGCCAGCAGTCCAAAGTTATACGAGCAGTACTTC
.	TRBV6-1	.	TRBJ2-6	CASCRQAFSGANVLTF	TGTGCCAGCTGCAGACAGGCGTTCTCTGGGGCCAACGTCCTGACTTTC